Presented here are 12 T cell receptor beta chains from one specimen sequenced in a study of shared clonotypes between healthy human individuals. Here immunoSEQ multiplex PCR was the method, and the copy in TCRdb shows in-frame clones only, minus some. The sample has 1,400,000 or so clones, just under 99% seen once. The sample was naive CD4+ T cells sorted from blood. Subset: CD45RA+ positively selected. The receptors originated from a man aged 30 to 39 in good health.

V is TRBV5-6 and J is TRBJ1-2; TRBD1 matches at 8 bases. The germline V gene encodes CDR1 SGHDT and CDR2 YYEEEE. The V and J ends lost 4 bases and 6 bases, in that order; junction bases with no gene match: 17. CDR3 length: 17 residues. CDR3 coding DNA: TGTGCCAGCAGCGAAATAGGACAGGGATCGGGCTGGGATGGCTACACCTTC. Translating it yields CASSEIGQGSGWDGYTF.

CDR3 nucleotides: TGTGCCAGTAGTATAGTTGGCGCAACATCCTACAATGAGCAGTTCTTC. This codes for CASSIVGATSYNEQFF. This chain joins TRBV19 and TRBJ2-1; no firm D call. The germline V gene has CDR1 LNHDA and CDR2 SQIVND (reference sequence). V was pared by 1 base and J by 1 base, with 11 bases between. This CDR3 is built from 16 residues.

The J gene is TRBJ2-5, the V gene TRBV14, with 7 bases fitting TRBD1. Losses at the gene ends were 3 bases for V and 4 bases for J; bases not matched to a gene: 8. Per germline, CDR1 SGHDN and CDR2 FVKESK. CDR3 length: 15 residues. The DNA for the CDR3 is TGTGCCAGCAGCCAGAATTTAGGGGGCGGAGAGACCCAGTACTTC. Translation: CASSQNLGGGETQYF.

The chain uses TRBV4-1 and TRBJ2-2; D might be TRBD1 (5 bases). This CDR3 spans 13 amino acids. The germline V and J ends were trimmed by 5 bases and 7 bases, with 11 bases remaining between them. CDR1 MGHRA and CDR2 YSYEKL come from the germline V gene. The DNA of the CDR3 is TGCGCCAGCAGCGCACAGGTTGGCGGGGAGCTGTTTTTT. Amino acids: CASSAQVGGELFF.

The rearrangement uses TRBV9 and TRBJ2-5; weak D call: TRBD2 (6 bases). There are 13 residues in the CDR3. V gave up 3 bases and J gave up 1 base, with 7 bases separating them. The V gene's germline CDR1 is SGDLS and CDR2 YYNGEE. CDR3 in amino acids: CASSGAGQETQYF. The CDR3 nucleotides are TGTGCCAGCAGCGGAGCGGGCCAAGAGACCCAGTACTTC.

This clone appeared a single time. This rearrangement joins TRBV6-5 to TRBJ2-7; TRBD2 matches at 11 bases. With V trimmed by 10 bases and J by 4 bases, 9 bases remained unmatched. The CDR3 loop spans 14 amino acids. Germline values: CDR1 MNHEY, CDR2 SVGAGI. CDR3 nucleotides: TGTGCCACCCTTCATACTAGCGGGAGTTACGAGCAGTACTTC. Its protein product is CATLHTSGSYEQYF.

This chain connects TRBV28 to TRBJ1-1; a possible D gene is TRBD1 (6 bases). The V gene's germline CDR1 is MDHEN and CDR2 SYDVKM. There are 17 residues in the CDR3. Trimming removed 3 bases at V and 4 bases at J, with 21 bases between. CDR3 nucleotide sequence: TGTGCCAGCAGTTTCCGGGCGTGGGTAATGGACAGCACTGAAGCTTTCTTT. It encodes CASSFRAWVMDSTEAFF.

V is TRBV19 and J is TRBJ1-5; no firm D call. The CDR3 length is 14 residues. Germline CDR1 is LNHDA and CDR2 is SQIVND (reference sequence). V was clipped by 5 bases and J by 0 bases, with 8 bases between them. This chain's CDR3 is CASSAGSSNQPQHF. CDR3 DNA sequence: TGTGCCAGTAGTGCGGGTTCTAGCAATCAGCCCCAGCATTTT.

A single count supports this clone. V is TRBV7-2 and J is TRBJ2-1; possible D gene TRBD1, 6 bases. Germline assignment: CDR1 SGHTA and CDR2 FQGNSA. This CDR3 contains 15 residues. Between the trimmed V and J ends, which lost 3 bases and 2 bases, there was a span of 11 bases. The chain's CDR3 is CASSLGRDTYNEQFF. CDR3 DNA sequence: TGTGCCAGCAGCTTGGGCAGGGACACCTACAATGAGCAGTTCTTC.

This chain links TRBV28 with TRBJ2-1, with 9 bases lining up with TRBD2. Looked up from germline, CDR1 is MDHEN and CDR2 is SYDVKM. The CDR3 is 19 amino acids. With 2 bases clipped from V and 0 bases from J, the junction kept 11 bases outside the gene matches. The CDR3: CASSLMALAGKSSYNEQFF. CDR3 coding DNA: TGTGCCAGCAGTTTAATGGCGCTAGCGGGAAAGAGCTCCTACAATGAGCAGTTCTTC.

V usage is TRBV28 and J usage is TRBJ2-2; perhaps TRBD1 as D (5 bases). CDR1 is MDHEN and CDR2 is SYDVKM in the germline V gene. The germline V and J ends were trimmed by 5 bases and 6 bases, with 19 bases remaining between them. The CDR3 spans 16 residues. CDR3 region: CASSLRRQFNSGELFF. CDR3 DNA: TGTGCCAGCAGTCTCCGGAGACAGTTCAACTCCGGGGAGCTGTTTTTT. The full variable domain, in which reference TRBV28 and TRBJ2-2 provide the parts outside the CDR3, is DVKVTQSSRYLVKRTGEKVFLECVQDMDHENMFWYRQDPGLGLRLIYFSYDVKMKEKGDIPEGYSVSREKKERFSLILESASTNQTSMYLCASSLRRQFNSGELFFGEGSRLTVL.

This clone has just one count. The chain couples TRBV19 to TRBJ1-5; D remains ambiguous. CDR1 and CDR2 (germline): LNHDA, SQIVND (reference sequence). V dropped 9 bases and J dropped 0 bases, with 9 bases sitting between them. CDR3 length: 13 amino acids. CDR3 amino acids: CASESYSNQPQHF. DNA of the CDR3: TGTGCCAGCGAGTCCTATAGCAATCAGCCCCAGCATTTT.